Presented here are 18 T cell receptor beta chains from one specimen sequenced in a study of PD-1 blockade in classical Hodgkin lymphoma. The assay was immunoSEQ multiplex PCR, and TCRdb's table has in-frame clones only and misses some. The sample includes about 15,000 clones, around 84% of them seen just once. Noted time point: newly diagnosed, previously untreated cHL patient sample. Researchers report purifying CD4+ T cells from thawed PBMCs by magnetic negative selection. Sequenced sample: CD4+ T cells from blood. Every receptor here comes from a human donor with classical Hodgkin lymphoma.

V usage is TRBV5-5 and J usage is TRBJ2-7; D is uncertain. Trimming took 4 bases from V and 0 from J, leaving 8 bases between them. Germline CDR1 is SGHKS and CDR2 is YYEKEE (reference sequence). This CDR3 region has 13 residues. The CDR3 DNA sequence: TGTGCCAGCAGCGCCTTGGGCTCCTACGAGCAGTACTTC. It translates to CASSALGSYEQYF.

The CDR3 DNA is TGTGCCAGCAGCTTTTGGCCAGACCAAGAGACCCAGTACTTC. As protein: CASSFWPDQETQYF. The J gene is TRBJ2-5, the V gene TRBV5-8, with unresolved D. The germline gives CDR1 SGHTS, CDR2 YDEGEE. Trimming left V 2 bases short and J 0 bases short, with 8 bases between. This CDR3 is built from 14 residues.

The chain links TRBV19 to TRBJ1-2, with D possibly being TRBD1 (6 bases). Looked up from germline, CDR1 is LNHDA and CDR2 is SQIVND (reference sequence). The CDR3 covers 13 residues. V shed 8 bases and J shed 7 bases, with 17 bases lying between them. The CDR3 coding sequence is TGTGCCAGTTACCAGACAGGACTGCTTGGCTACACCTTC. It specifies CASYQTGLLGYTF.

The chain joins TRBV7-9 to TRBJ2-7, with TRBD2 identical over 7 bases. CDR1 is SEHNR, CDR2 FQNEAQ, per germline (reference sequence). This CDR3 has 17 amino acids. The junction had 12 bases not matched to a gene; V was cut back by 4 bases and J by 0 bases. The CDR3 region has the DNA TGTGCCAGCAGCTCCGACTCTCTAGCGGTTAGCTCCTACGAGCAGTACTTC. Encoded protein: CASSSDSLAVSSYEQYF.

The chain is built from TRBV6-1 and TRBJ2-1, with D perhaps TRBD2 (6 bases). The CDR3 length is 15 residues. Germline assignment: CDR1 MNHNS and CDR2 SASEGT. Trimming stripped 2 bases from V and 3 bases from J, with 11 bases between. The CDR3 loop is CASSEFRTNYNEQFF. The CDR3 nucleotides are TGTGCCAGCAGTGAATTTAGGACTAACTACAATGAGCAGTTCTTC.

This chain uses TRBV5-4 with TRBJ2-7; TRBD1 agrees at 10 bases. Germline values: CDR1 SGHNT, CDR2 YYREEE (reference sequence). CDR3 size: 16 residues. V shed 4 bases, J shed 2 bases, and the junction held 9 bases outside the gene matches. The CDR3, as DNA: TGTGCCAGCAGCCCTAACCCCGGGACAGGGGCCTACGAGCAGTACTTC. It yields the protein CASSPNPGTGAYEQYF. The full variable domain, completed using reference TRBV5-4 and TRBJ2-7, is ETGVTQSPTHLIKTRGQQVTLRCSSQSGHNTVSWYQQALGQGPQFIFQYYREEENGRGNFPPRFSGLQFPNYSSELNVNALELDDSALYLCASSPNPGTGAYEQYFGPGTRLTVT.

V and J are TRBV7-2 and TRBJ2-5; D is perhaps TRBD1 or TRBD2 (6 bases each). Trimming shortened V by 9 bases and J by 2 bases, and 13 bases separated the two germline ends. In germline, CDR1 is SGHTA, CDR2 FQGNSA. CDR3 length: 13 residues. DNA of the CDR3: TGTGCCAGTTCTCGGGGGCTACAAGAGACCCAGTACTTC. Encoded protein: CASSRGLQETQYF.

The chain combines TRBV30 with TRBJ1-6; TRBD1 matches 8 bases. The germline CDR1 and CDR2 sequences are GTSNPN and SVGIG (reference sequence). CDR3 length: 13 amino acids. Losses at the gene ends were 5 bases for V and 6 bases for J; bases not matched to a gene: 3. CDR3 nucleotide sequence: TGTGCCTGGCACAGGGGGTTTAATTCACCCCTCCACTTT. Its translation: CAWHRGFNSPLHF. Variable domain in full (rest from reference TRBV30 and TRBJ1-6): SQTIHQWPATLVQPVGSPLSLECTVEGTSNPNLYWYRQAAGRGLQLLFYSVGIGQISSEVPQNLSASRPQDRQFILSSKKLLLSDSGFYLCAWHRGFNSPLHFGNGTRLTVT.

The chain couples TRBV7-3 to TRBJ1-6, with D unclear. The CDR3 covers 17 residues. The V gene's germline CDR1 is SGHTA and CDR2 FQGTGA. V was trimmed by 5 bases and J by 0 bases, leaving 14 bases between them. For the CDR3, the DNA is TGTGCCAGCAGCCCATCCGAGGCGTCCTCCTATAATTCACCCCTCCACTTT. Translation: CASSPSEASSYNSPLHF.

The chain combines TRBV27 with TRBJ2-7; 8 nucleotides align to TRBD2. Germline lookup yields CDR1 MNHEY and CDR2 SMNVEV (reference sequence). V shed 7 bases, J shed 2 bases, and the junction held 7 bases outside the gene matches. This CDR3 spans 14 amino acids. The CDR3 nucleotides are TGTGCCAGCACCCCTAGCGGGTTAACCTACGAGCAGTACTTC. Protein sequence: CASTPSGLTYEQYF.

The chain uses TRBV7-2 and TRBJ1-2, with a tentative D call TRBD1 (5 bases). The CDR3 consists of 16 residues. V gave up 5 bases and J gave up 7 bases, with 23 bases separating them. CDR1 is SGHTA and CDR2 is FQGNSA in the germline V gene. The chain's CDR3 is CASSPPGGAGLSGYTF. CDR3 nucleotides: TGTGCCAGCAGCCCCCCCGGTGGGGCAGGGCTCAGTGGCTACACCTTC.

This chain links TRBV28 with TRBJ2-3; 9 nucleotides align to TRBD2. Per the germline V gene, CDR1 is MDHEN and CDR2 is SYDVKM. Losses at the gene ends were 6 bases for V and 6 bases for J; bases not matched to a gene: 7. This CDR3 has 14 residues. In DNA, the CDR3 is TGTGCCAGCAGAGTTAGCGGGAGTTGGGATACGCAGTATTTT. Translation gives CASRVSGSWDTQYF.

The CDR3 DNA reads TGTGCCAGCAGCTCGATGACCGGGACAGGGGGCAATGAGCAGTTCTTC. Protein sequence: CASSSMTGTGGNEQFF. The V and J genes are TRBV7-9 and TRBJ2-1; 11 nucleotides match TRBD1. The germline V gene encodes CDR1 SEHNR and CDR2 FQNEAQ (reference sequence). Losses at the gene ends were 4 bases for V and 6 bases for J; bases not matched to a gene: 8. The CDR3 has 16 residues.

The rearrangement links TRBV19 to TRBJ2-1; possible D gene TRBD2, 5 bases. Trimming removed 4 bases at V and 7 bases at J, with 20 bases between. The CDR3 loop spans 16 amino acids. Germline values: CDR1 LNHDA, CDR2 SQIVND (reference sequence). CDR3 sequence (DNA): TGTGCCAGTAGTAGCCGTCAGACTACCCCCCTTAATGAGCAGTTCTTC. Its translation is CASSSRQTTPLNEQFF. Using reference TRBV19 and TRBJ2-1 for the parts outside the CDR3, the full variable domain is DGGITQSPKYLFRKEGQNVTLSCEQNLNHDAMYWYRQDPGQGLRLIYYSQIVNDFQKGDIAEGYSVSREKKESFPLTVTSAQKNPTAFYLCASSSRQTTPLNEQFFGPGTRLTVL.

The J gene is TRBJ2-5, the V gene TRBV5-6, with D tentatively TRBD2 (5 bases). CDR3 length: 16 amino acids. With 0 bases removed from V and 1 base from J, the gap between germline ends came to 13 bases. Germline loops: CDR1 SGHDT, CDR2 YYEEEE. The CDR3 is CASSLGPSGFQETQYF. CDR3 DNA: TGTGCCAGCAGCTTGGGCCCCTCGGGGTTCCAAGAGACCCAGTACTTC.

The gene calls are TRBV2 and TRBJ1-2; D is uncertain. There are 15 residues in the CDR3. The germline V and J ends were trimmed by 5 bases and 5 bases, with 18 bases remaining between them. CDR1 SNHLY and CDR2 FYNNEI come from the germline V gene. The CDR3 loop reads CASSLMTLRGYGYTF. For the CDR3, the DNA is TGTGCCAGCAGTCTCATGACCCTCAGAGGGTATGGCTACACCTTC.

This rearrangement joins TRBV4-2 to TRBJ1-2; no definite D call. The CDR3 is made up of 14 amino acids. CDR1 LGHNA and CDR2 YNFKEQ come from the germline V gene. V was trimmed by 6 bases and J by 2 bases, leaving 13 bases between them. CDR3 amino acids: CASRSPTLNYGYTF. As DNA, the CDR3 is TGTGCCAGCAGGAGCCCCACACTGAACTATGGCTACACCTTC.

The J gene is TRBJ2-7, the V gene TRBV28; the D gene is possibly TRBD2 (6 bases). Germline loops: CDR1 MDHEN, CDR2 SYDVKM. With 3 bases removed from V and 4 bases from J, the gap between germline ends came to 19 bases. The CDR3 runs to 16 residues. The CDR3 is CASSLSPYGSGYEQYF. CDR3 DNA: TGTGCCAGCAGTTTGAGTCCCTATGGGAGCGGGTACGAGCAGTACTTC.